This TCR beta chain was observed in a study of Ad26.COV2.S vaccination and SARS-CoV-2 variants. Overall study: Dosing was one shot or two shots 56 days apart.

The table came from immunoSEQ multiplex PCR; TCRdb's copy has only in-frame clones and leaves some out. The data contain roughly 500,000 clones, nearly 90% of them seen just once; the ten biggest clones take up about 2.5%. Germline assignment: CDR1 SGHKS and CDR2 YYEKEE (reference sequence). This CDR3 contains 14 residues. V was pared by 4 bases and J by 2 bases, with 9 bases between. Treatment indicated: 15 to 20 received Ad26.COV2.S at low or high dose, single or two shots; 5 received placebo; per-sample allocation not given. Day 63 after the first injection of vaccine or placebo was the sampling time. Built on an Ad26 vector, the vaccine expressed Wuhan-strain SARS-CoV-2 spike.

This receptor was obtained from a person aged 18-60 years who received the Ad26.COV2.S COVID-19 vaccine or a placebo. V and J are TRBV5-5 and TRBJ2-2, with D possibly called TRBD1 or TRBD2 (5 bases each). The sample consisted of peripheral blood, taken in a trial of Ad26.COV2.S vaccine versus placebo. The DNA for the CDR3 is TGTGCCAGCAGCCTGGGACCAAACACCGGGGAGCTGTTTTTT. This sequence encodes CASSLGPNTGELFF.